This TCR beta chain was identified in a study of T cell changes during pregnancy in multiple sclerosis. Germline CDR1 reads MNHNS; CDR2 reads SASEGT. Trimming at V came to 7 bases and at J to 9 bases, leaving 8 bases not matched to a gene. This CDR3 contains 13 residues. Generated by immunoSEQ multiplex PCR, the TCRdb table keeps only in-frame clones and is missing some. Among roughly 93,000 clones, 92% were seen once, and the ten largest hold approximately 2%. The chain joins TRBV6-1 to TRBJ2-1, with TRBD2 matching 8 bases. The material sequenced was peripheral blood, taken after pregnancy. The TCR sequence derives from a female donor in good health, enrolled as a control in a pregnancy study. The CDR3 nucleotides are TGTGCCAGCATTCGAGGTGCGGGGGGTGAGCAGTTCTTC. Protein: CASIRGAGGEQFF.